The 18 T cell receptor beta chains below all came from one sample that was sequenced in a study of blood T cell repertoires in COVID-19. TCRdb keeps only in-frame clones here, not all; method: immunoSEQ multiplex PCR. The repertoire includes roughly 260,000 clones, roughly four fifths of them detected once, and 4.7% sits in the top ten. The sequencing input was peripheral blood. All receptors come from a woman aged 65 to 85 with acute or convalescent COVID-19.

The chain couples TRBV18 to TRBJ2-7, with TRBD1 matching over 8 bases. V lost 4 bases and J lost 1; bases outside the gene matches: 3. Germline loops: CDR1 KGHSH, CDR2 LQKENI. The CDR3 contains 14 residues. For the CDR3, the DNA is TGTGCCAGCTCACAACAGGGGGGTTCCTACGAGCAGTACTTC. Translated, it gives CASSQQGGSYEQYF.

Comments on this clone: Distinct nucleotide sequences in the sample also encode this CDR3. This rearrangement joins TRBV6-5 to TRBJ1-1, with TRBD1 identical over 8 bases. Germline loops: CDR1 MNHEY, CDR2 SVGAGI. CDR3 length: 14 amino acids. The V and J ends lost 7 bases and 0 bases, in that order; junction bases with no gene match: 4. The CDR3 reads CASTRQGLNTEAFF. The CDR3 DNA is TGTGCCAGCACTCGACAGGGGCTGAACACTGAAGCTTTCTTT.

V is TRBV20-1 and J is TRBJ1-2; TRBD1 agrees at 8 bases. The CDR3 runs to 11 residues. Trimming took 7 bases from V and 7 from J; bases not matched to a gene: 5. Per the germline V gene, CDR1 is DFQATT and CDR2 is SNEGSKA (reference sequence). DNA of the CDR3: TGCAGTGGGGGACAGGTTGCTGGCTACACCTTC. It codes for CSGGQVAGYTF.

This clone has just a few counts. CDR3: CASSPERTSREQFF. The CDR3 nucleotides are TGTGCCAGCTCACCGGAGAGGACTAGCCGTGAGCAGTTCTTC. The V call is TRBV18, the J call TRBJ2-1; TRBD2 matches 8 bases. This CDR3 region has 14 residues. Germline-derived CDR1 and CDR2 are KGHSH and LQKENI. V lost 3 bases, J lost 9 bases, and 7 bases stayed unmatched.

The chain combines TRBV7-2 with TRBJ1-2, with a possible D match to TRBD1 (6 bases). CDR1 and CDR2 (germline): SGHTA, FQGNSA. V lost 4 bases to trimming and J lost 8 bases, with 14 bases between them. This CDR3 is built from 13 residues. CDR3 DNA sequence: TGTGCCAGCAGCTCTGACACACAGGGAGGCTACACCTTC. It codes for CASSSDTQGGYTF.

The V and J genes are TRBV6-5 and TRBJ1-2, with unresolved D. Deletions cut 7 bases from V and 6 bases from J, with 6 bases between. Looked up from germline, CDR1 is MNHEY and CDR2 is SVGAGI. The CDR3 is 10 amino acids. CDR3 sequence reads: CASTQNGYTF. The CDR3 region has the DNA TGTGCCAGCACTCAGAATGGCTACACCTTC.

This clone was picked up a small number of times. This sample includes further DNA sequences coding for the same CDR3. The V call is TRBV24-1, the J call TRBJ2-7, with 7 bases aligning to TRBD2. The trim removed 4 bases at V and 3 bases at J, leaving 2 bases unmatched. The CDR3 has 13 residues. Germline V lookup: CDR1 KGHDR, CDR2 SFDVKD. The CDR3: CATSDGGNYEQYF. The CDR3, as DNA: TGTGCCACCAGTGACGGGGGGAACTACGAGCAGTACTTC.

CDR3 sequence reads: CASSTSNTGELFF. The CDR3, as DNA: TGTGCCAGCAGTACTAGTAACACCGGGGAGCTGTTTTTT. This chain uses TRBV2 with TRBJ2-2; D is perhaps TRBD2 (5 bases). The V end was cut by 5 bases, the J end by 2 bases, with 6 bases between. Germline CDR1 and CDR2: SNHLY and FYNNEI. The CDR3 loop spans 13 amino acids. Supplemented by reference TRBV2 and TRBJ2-2, the full variable domain reads EPEVTQTPSHQVTQMGQEVILRCVPISNHLYFYWYRQILGQKVEFLVSFYNNEISEKSEIFDDQFSVERPDGSNFTLKIRSTKLEDSAMYFCASSTSNTGELFFGEGSRLTVL.

V is TRBV6-2 or TRBV6-3 and J is TRBJ1-4, with 9 bases that match TRBD1. CDR1 and CDR2 (germline): MNHEY, SVGEGT. V lost 4 bases, J lost 8 bases, and 17 bases stayed unmatched. The CDR3 is 18 residues long. CDR3 sequence reads: CASSSVYSNRGQREKLFF. The CDR3 bases are TGTGCCAGCAGTTCCGTCTATTCCAACAGGGGGCAAAGGGAAAAACTGTTTTTT.

This clone was picked up one time. The genes are TRBV6-2 or TRBV6-3 and TRBJ1-5; D might be TRBD1 (6 bases). The CDR3 length is 18 residues. The V gene lost 0 bases and the J gene lost 2 bases, with 17 bases spanning the gap. Germline V gene sequence: CDR1 MNHEY, CDR2 SVGEGT. The CDR3 reads CASSYSFRGPGRNQPQHF. In nucleotides, the CDR3 is TGTGCCAGCAGTTACTCCTTCAGGGGCCCAGGGCGCAATCAGCCCCAGCATTTT.

This clone was seen just once. The genes are TRBV2 and TRBJ2-1; D perhaps matches TRBD1 (6 bases). The length of the CDR3 is 13 residues. Looked up from germline, CDR1 is SNHLY and CDR2 is FYNNEI. Trimming pared 7 bases from V and 2 bases from J, leaving 9 bases between. In DNA form, the CDR3 reads TGTGCCAGCATGCAGGGGACCTACAATGAGCAGTTCTTC. Amino acid sequence: CASMQGTYNEQFF.

V gene TRBV5-5 combines with J gene TRBJ1-4, with D possibly matching TRBD1 (6 bases). The V and J ends lost 2 bases and 5 bases respectively, with 10 bases between them. Germline-derived CDR1 and CDR2 are SGHKS and YYEKEE (reference sequence). The CDR3 extends over 14 amino acids. The CDR3 region has the DNA TGTGCCAGCAGCTTTGGGGGGGCAAATGAAAAACTGTTTTTT. Protein: CASSFGGANEKLFF.

The gene calls are TRBV7-2 and TRBJ1-5, with a possible D match to TRBD1 (6 bases). From germline, CDR1 is SGHTA and CDR2 FQGNSA. The CDR3 is 15 amino acids. V lost 5 bases, J lost 0 bases, and 11 bases lay in between. CDR3 in amino acids: CASSQNRDSNQPQHF. CDR3 sequence (DNA): TGTGCCAGCAGCCAAAACAGGGATAGCAATCAGCCCCAGCATTTT.

Only a few counts were recorded for this clone. The DNA of the CDR3 is TGTGCCAGCAGCTCGTTGACAGCTAACTATGGCTACACCTTC. Translated: CASSSLTANYGYTF. V is TRBV7-2 and J is TRBJ1-2; D is perhaps TRBD1 (5 bases). The CDR3 is made up of 14 amino acids. Trimming shortened V by 4 bases and J by 0 bases, and 9 bases separated the two germline ends. Germline values: CDR1 SGHTA, CDR2 FQGNSA.

The chain employs TRBV7-2 and TRBJ1-2; unclear D gene. V lost 2 bases, J lost 6 bases, and 10 bases lay in between. Looked up from germline, CDR1 is SGHTA and CDR2 is FQGNSA. This CDR3 comprises 13 residues. For the CDR3, the DNA is TGTGCCAGCAGCTTATTTTCGTCGGATGGCTACACCTTC. As protein: CASSLFSSDGYTF. Full variable domain (remainder filled in from reference TRBV7-2 and TRBJ1-2): GAGVSQSPSNKVTEKGKDVELRCDPISGHTALYWYRQSLGQGLEFLIYFQGNSAPDKSGLPSDRFSAERTGGSVSTLTIQRTQQEDSAVYLCASSLFSSDGYTFGSGTRLTVV.

V is TRBV18 and J is TRBJ2-7; TRBD1 matches 11 bases. The V and J ends lost 4 bases and 2 bases, in that order; junction bases with no gene match: 4. The CDR3 extends over 15 amino acids. Germline CDR1 KGHSH, CDR2 LQKENI. The CDR3 sequence is CASSLGQGGTYEQYF. The CDR3 nucleotides read TGTGCCAGCTCACTGGGACAGGGGGGGACCTACGAGCAGTACTTC.

The chain employs TRBV15 and TRBJ2-7, with TRBD1 identical over 7 bases. Looked up from germline, CDR1 is LNHNV and CDR2 is YYDKDF (reference sequence). After removal of 0 bases from V and 0 bases from J, the junction contained 5 bases not matched to a gene. CDR3 length equals 16 residues. CDR3 DNA: TGTGCCACCAGCAGAGATCGGGGACAGTTCTCCTACGAGCAGTACTTC. Protein: CATSRDRGQFSYEQYF.

As to this clone: The junction shows a germline mismatch at one end, possibly a read error. The V call is TRBV7-7, the J call TRBJ2-2; 9 bases are a match to TRBD1. Germline V gives CDR1 SSHAT, CDR2 FNYEAQ (reference sequence). This CDR3 is 14 amino acids long. The CDR3 DNA follows: TGTGCTAGCAACCAGGACAGGGGATCCGGGGAGCTGTTTTTT. Amino acids: CASNQDRGSGELFF.